This T cell receptor (beta chain) stems from a study of beta chain features in type 1 diabetes. V lost 5 bases, J lost 0 bases, and 7 bases stayed unmatched. Looked up from germline, CDR1 is LNHDA and CDR2 is SQIVND (reference sequence). The CDR3 loop spans 17 amino acids. As for this clone: The target antigen is unknown.

Post-sort purity exceeded 98% for all sorted populations. Study conclusions and caveats: For Type 1 diabetes patients, all four CD4+ subsets carried TCRB CDR3s that were moderately but significantly shorter.

The whole isolated RNA underwent reverse transcription, so sequencing captured expressed TCRB transcripts. TCRdb keeps only in-frame clones here, not all; method: immunoSEQ multiplex PCR. The sample has roughly 300,000 clones; approximately 15% are singletons. Sequencing input: naive CD4+ T cells from blood. The chain employs TRBV19 and TRBJ2-6; 7 nucleotides line up with TRBD1. The sequence was obtained from a man aged 25 to 45 with type 1 diabetes. The CDR3 nucleotides are TGTGCCAGTAGTGCCGGGACAGCGGTCTCTGGGGCCAACGTCCTGACTTTC. Protein sequence: CASSAGTAVSGANVLTF.